The 30 T cell receptor beta chains listed next were all sequenced from one sample in a study of molecular identifiers for immune sequencing clone quantification. TCRdb re-derived calls from the PCR reads in MiXCR, one entry per CDR3 protein. Of around 460,000 distinct CDR3 sequences listed, 25% are singletons. The sample taken for sequencing was naive CD8+ T cells from blood, with Jurkat cell RNA spiked in. The subset denotes: FACS-sorted CD8+CD4-CCR7+CD45RA+ naive T cells. The receptors come from a human donor in good health. Some libraries in this study had Jurkat cell RNA spiked in.

The V and J genes are TRBV2 and TRBJ2-1, with 14 bases matching TRBD2. This CDR3 is built from 15 residues. CDR1 SNHLY and CDR2 FYNNEI come from the germline V gene. V gave up 6 bases and J gave up 12 bases; unmatched junction bases: 10. The CDR3 sequence is CASSLGLAGGEGQFF. CDR3 nucleotides: TGTGCCAGCAGCCTAGGACTAGCGGGAGGTGAGGGGCAGTTCTTC.

The V and J genes are TRBV7-2 and TRBJ2-1; 7 nucleotides agree with TRBD1. This CDR3 contains 14 residues. From germline, CDR1 is SGHTA and CDR2 FQGNSA. V shed 5 bases, J shed 5 bases, and the junction held 6 bases outside the gene matches. CDR3 amino acids: CASSEGGMNNEQFF. CDR3 sequence (DNA): TGTGCCAGCAGCGAAGGGGGCATGAACAATGAGCAGTTCTTC.

This clonotype was seen a single time. Here the CDR3 omits its conserved ending phenylalanine or tryptophan, so a read error is the likely source. The chain recombines TRBV5-1 with TRBJ2-5; D remains unclear. Trimming took 0 bases from V and 0 from J, leaving 6 bases between them. This CDR3 is built from 14 residues. Germline V gene data show CDR1 as SGHRS and CDR2 as YFSETQ. The CDR3 here is CASSLGQDQETQYI. The CDR3 coding sequence is TGCGCCAGCAGCTTGGGGCAGGACCAAGAGACCCAGTACATC.

The chain has TRBV6-6 and TRBJ2-3; 8 bases are shared with TRBD1. Germline CDR1 and CDR2: MNHNY and SVGAGI (reference sequence). The CDR3 extends over 14 amino acids. J lost 4 bases, V lost 8 bases, and 8 bases had no gene match. DNA of the CDR3: TGTGCCAGCGGGGCGACAGGGGTAGCAGATACGCAGTATTTT. Translating it yields CASGATGVADTQYF.

Remarks on this clonotype: This clone may be a read error of a much larger clone one base away. The chain joins TRBV14 to TRBJ2-7; weak D call: TRBD1 (6 bases). Trimming took off 1 base at V and 2 bases at J, with 15 bases between the two ends. This CDR3 comprises 16 residues. Germline lookup yields CDR1 SGHDN and CDR2 FVKESK. The CDR3 bases are TGTGCCAGCAGCCAAGGGGTGGGGGCTTGGACCTACGAGCAGTACTTC. Translating gives CASSQGVGAWTYEQYF.

This clonotype has at least ten counts. This chain joins TRBV27 and TRBJ2-3; D unresolved. The CDR3 is made up of 15 amino acids. CDR1 and CDR2 from the germline V gene are MNHEY and SMNVEV (reference sequence). Trimming cost V 5 bases and J 7 bases, with 19 bases left between them. CDR3 sequence (DNA): TGTGCCAGCAGTCCCCTTGCCACCGGCCCCCATACGCAGTATTTT. Protein sequence: CASSPLATGPHTQYF.

J is TRBJ2-7 and V is TRBV14; TRBD1 aligns across 11 bases. The CDR3 extends over 15 amino acids. The germline gives CDR1 SGHDN, CDR2 FVKESK. J gave up 5 bases and V 4 bases, and 7 bases lay outside the gene matches. This CDR3 is CASSPGQGAINEQYF. The CDR3 region has the DNA TGTGCCAGCAGCCCCGGACAGGGGGCTATCAACGAGCAGTACTTC.

This clonotype was detected many times. The chain couples TRBV6-2 or TRBV6-3 to TRBJ2-3; 9 nucleotides line up with TRBD2. The CDR3 length is 16 residues. CDR1 and CDR2 (germline): MNHEY, SVGEGT. V lost 2 bases, J lost 3 bases, and 6 bases stayed unmatched. CDR3 sequence: CASSYPEAGGTDTQYF. Here the CDR3 DNA reads TGTGCCAGCAGTTACCCCGAGGCGGGGGGGACAGATACGCAGTATTTT.

The chain joins TRBV24-1 to TRBJ2-1; D gene unclear. The CDR3 totals 13 residues. CDR1 and CDR2 from the germline V gene are KGHDR and SFDVKD. Trimming cost V 3 bases and J 6 bases, with 8 bases left between them. CDR3 bases: TGTGCCACCAGTGATACACGCGCCAATGAGCAGTTCTTC. As protein: CATSDTRANEQFF.

This clonotype was counted many times. The J gene is TRBJ1-2, the V gene TRBV29-1, with TRBD1 identical over 7 bases. Germline assignment: CDR1 SQVTM and CDR2 ANQGSEA. Trimming cost V 1 base and J 4 bases; bases outside gene matches: 3. This CDR3 spans 13 amino acids. As DNA, the CDR3 is TGCAGCGTTGAAGGCGCAGGGGGCTATGGCTACACCTTC. It translates to CSVEGAGGYGYTF.

The genes are TRBV3-1 and TRBJ1-1; D remains unclear. Per the germline V gene, CDR1 is LGHDT and CDR2 is YNNKEL (reference sequence). V dropped 3 bases and J dropped 0 bases, with 14 bases sitting between them. The CDR3 runs 16 residues. CDR3 protein: CASSHAADQLNTEAFF. As DNA, the CDR3 is TGTGCCAGCAGCCATGCGGCCGATCAGCTGAACACTGAAGCTTTCTTT. Filled out from reference TRBV3-1 and TRBJ1-1, the complete variable domain reads DTAVSQTPKYLVTQMGNDKSIKCEQNLGHDTMYWYKQDSKKFLKIMFSYNNKELIINETVPNRFSPKSPDKAHLNLHINSLELGDSAVYFCASSHAADQLNTEAFFGQGTRLTVV.

This clonotype has just one count. A much larger clone differs from this one at a single base, so this may be a read error. The rearrangement uses TRBV29-1 and TRBJ2-7; TRBD2 matches at 8 bases. CDR3 length equals 12 residues. Germline loops: CDR1 SQVTM, CDR2 ANQGSEA. CDR3 coding DNA: TGCAGTGGCCGGGAGGGCACCTACGAGCAGTACTTC. This translates into CSGREGTYEQYF.

The CDR3 nucleotides are TGTGCCAGCAGTTTCCGACAGGGGCCCGTACAAGAGACCCAGTACTTC. This gives the protein CASSFRQGPVQETQYF. The J gene is TRBJ2-5, the V gene TRBV12-3 or TRBV12-4; 8 bases map to TRBD1. The CDR3 is 16 residues long. The trim removed 3 bases at V and 2 bases at J, leaving 8 bases unmatched.

The chain is built from TRBV10-3 and TRBJ2-5, with TRBD2 matching 12 bases. The germline V gene encodes CDR1 ENHRY and CDR2 SYGVKD. The CDR3 spans 14 residues. The trim removed 3 bases at V and 5 bases at J, leaving 1 base unmatched. In nucleotides, the CDR3 is TGTGCCATCAGTGAACTAGCGGGGGGTGAGACCCAGTACTTC. This sequence encodes CAISELAGGETQYF.

This clonotype has a single count. The V call is TRBV19, the J call TRBJ2-1; D is unclear. V was cut by 1 base and J by 2 bases, with 15 bases left in between. CDR3 length: 17 amino acids. The germline gives CDR1 LNHDA, CDR2 SQIVND (reference sequence). CDR3 sequence: CASSIATRLGPYNEQFF. In nucleotides, the CDR3 is TGTGCCAGTAGTATAGCAACCAGGTTAGGCCCCTACAATGAGCAGTTCTTC.

The rearrangement links TRBV30 to TRBJ2-7, with a possible D match to TRBD1 (6 bases). The ends were cut back, 3 bases at V and 0 bases at J, with 15 bases in the middle. The length of the CDR3 is 15 residues. Germline loops: CDR1 GTSNPN, CDR2 SVGIG (reference sequence). DNA for the CDR3: TGTGCCTGGAGACAAAAGGACAGCACCTCCTACGAGCAGTACTTC. The encoded protein is CAWRQKDSTSYEQYF.

There are a few counts of this clonotype. CDR3 coding DNA: TGTGCCTGGAACAAGACACCGTTGGACACTGAAGCTTTCTTT. The encoded protein is CAWNKTPLDTEAFF. The chain is built from TRBV30 and TRBJ1-1; unclear D gene. V was clipped by 4 bases and J by 3 bases, with 15 bases between them. This CDR3 is built from 14 residues. Germline values: CDR1 GTSNPN, CDR2 SVGIG (reference sequence).

This clonotype was counted many times. The CDR3 is CASTSPGLSTDTQYF. CDR3 bases: TGTGCCAGTACCTCCCCGGGACTAAGCACAGATACGCAGTATTTT. This chain uses TRBV12-3 or TRBV12-4 with TRBJ2-3; 7 positions agree with TRBD2. The CDR3 has 15 amino acids. V was pared by 9 bases and J by 0 bases, with 9 bases of the junction left unmatched.

The CDR3 loop reads CASSLDTLVGTEAFF. In nucleotides, the CDR3 is TGCGCCAGCAGCTTGGATACTCTAGTCGGGACTGAAGCTTTCTTT. This chain uses TRBV5-1 with TRBJ1-1; no definite D call. The germline V gene encodes CDR1 SGHRS and CDR2 YFSETQ. V lost 0 bases and J lost 5, with 14 bases in between. The CDR3 covers 15 residues.

This chain joins TRBV20-1 and TRBJ2-5; 10 nucleotides agree with TRBD1. Trimming at V came to 0 bases and at J to 2 bases, leaving 3 bases not matched to a gene. CDR3 length equals 15 residues. The germline V gene encodes CDR1 DFQATT and CDR2 SNEGSKA (reference sequence). In nucleotides, the CDR3 is TGCAGTGCTAGAGATAAGGGACAGGGGCAAGAGACCCAGTACTTC. This sequence encodes CSARDKGQGQETQYF.

About this clonotype itself: A read error may explain this, as a much larger clone is one base away. The chain links TRBV19 to TRBJ1-2; 7 nucleotides line up with TRBD1. This CDR3 has 17 amino acids. Per the germline V gene, CDR1 is LNHDA and CDR2 is SQIVND (reference sequence). CDR3 bases: TGTGCCAGTAGTTTCTCAGGGGGTAATCCCTCTATCTATGGCTGCACCTTC. This sequence encodes CASSFSGGNPSIYGCTF.

The genes are TRBV7-9 and TRBJ2-1, with D perhaps TRBD1 (5 bases). Germline V lookup: CDR1 SEHNR, CDR2 FQNEAQ (reference sequence). The CDR3 spans 13 residues. The germline V and J ends were trimmed by 9 bases and 3 bases, with 12 bases remaining between them. The CDR3 DNA reads TGTGCCAGTCGGCAGGGAATCTACAATGAGCAGTTCTTC. It codes for CASRQGIYNEQFF.

This clonotype showed up many times. This chain links TRBV7-9 with TRBJ2-3; possibly TRBD2 for D (5 bases). CDR3 length equals 14 residues. Germline CDR1 is SEHNR and CDR2 is FQNEAQ (reference sequence). Trimming took off 4 bases at V and 0 bases at J, with 8 bases between the two ends. The CDR3, as DNA: TGTGCCAGCAGCTCGGACTGGAGCACAGATACGCAGTATTTT. Translated: CASSSDWSTDTQYF.

J is TRBJ1-5 and V is TRBV4-1; 9 bases are shared with TRBD1. Germline CDR1 MGHRA, CDR2 YSYEKL. This CDR3 has 15 residues. Trimming removed 0 bases from V and 6 bases from J; junction bases left unmatched: 3. The CDR3 DNA sequence: TGCGCCAGCAGCCAAGATCGACAGGGGGGTCAGCCCCAGCATTTT. It specifies CASSQDRQGGQPQHF.

This clonotype was counted many times. The chain combines TRBV5-1 with TRBJ1-1, with D hard to call. This CDR3 spans 14 amino acids. The germline V gene encodes CDR1 SGHRS and CDR2 YFSETQ. The V and J ends lost 0 bases and 4 bases respectively, with 10 bases between them. Written as DNA, the CDR3 is TGCGCCAGCAGCTTGGTTCGGGGTTTCACTGAAGCTTTCTTT. Protein: CASSLVRGFTEAFF.

Details on this clonotype: This may come from a read error, since a much larger clone is one base off. As the CDR3 is not closed by the conserved phenylalanine or tryptophan, this likely results from a read error. The chain is built from TRBV4-3 and TRBJ1-2, with D perhaps matching TRBD1 (5 bases). The CDR3 loop spans 15 amino acids. Germline V gene lookup returns CDR1 LGHNA and CDR2 YSLEER. The V end lost 0 bases, the J end lost 3 bases, and 11 bases lay between the germline ends. The CDR3 region is CASSQDRAGYYGYTL. In DNA form, the CDR3 reads TGCGCCAGCAGCCAAGATCGCGCAGGGTACTATGGCTACACCCTC.

Notes on this clonotype: A read error may produce the germline difference seen at one junction end. The chain combines TRBV20-1 with TRBJ1-1; no reliable D call. The CDR3 has 14 residues. Germline lookup yields CDR1 DFQATT and CDR2 SNEGSKA (reference sequence). CDR3 nucleotides: TGCAGTGCTAGAGATGGTAGCCGGGCGACTGAAGCTTACTTT. It translates to CSARDGSRATEAYF.

Turning to this clonotype: One end of the junction does not line up with germline, which may come from a read error. The chain uses TRBV4-3 and TRBJ2-7; weak D call: TRBD2 (7 bases). CDR1 is LGHNA, CDR2 YSLEER, per germline. The CDR3 is made up of 18 amino acids. For the CDR3, the DNA is TGCGCCAACAGCCAAGATTGGGGGGGCGGGAGAGCAAGGTACGAGCAGTACTTC. It translates to CANSQDWGGGRARYEQYF.

Only a few counts were recorded for this clonotype. J is TRBJ1-2 and V is TRBV4-3; D gene unclear. The CDR3 has 14 residues. The germline V and J ends were trimmed by 0 bases and 4 bases, with 9 bases remaining between them. Germline V CDR1 and CDR2: LGHNA, YSLEER. The DNA of the CDR3 is TGCGCCAGCAGCCAAGATCGGAGTGGCTATGGCTACACCTTC. This sequence encodes CASSQDRSGYGYTF.

The chain uses TRBV7-6 and TRBJ2-7; tentatively, D is TRBD2 (5 bases). With 3 bases removed from V and 5 bases from J, the gap between germline ends came to 14 bases. The length of the CDR3 is 14 residues. CDR1 and CDR2 from the germline V gene are SGHVS and FNYEAQ. This CDR3 reads CASSFGSVTDEQYF. The DNA for the CDR3 is TGTGCCAGCAGCTTTGGGAGCGTAACCGACGAGCAGTACTTC.